The 30 T cell receptor beta chains given below trace back to one sample, sequenced in a study of blood T cell repertoires in COVID-19. The data were produced by immunoSEQ multiplex PCR, yet TCRdb's version contains in-frame clones alone and is incomplete. The data contain fewer than 400,000 clones, approximately 89% of them singletons. Sequences were obtained from peripheral blood. Receptors originate from a woman between 25 and 40 years old with COVID-19, enrolled during active disease.

This chain joins TRBV5-1 and TRBJ2-5; D may be TRBD1 (5 bases). Germline V gives CDR1 SGHRS, CDR2 YFSETQ. The germline V and J ends were trimmed by 4 bases and 5 bases, with 12 bases remaining between them. The CDR3 is 13 amino acids. DNA for the CDR3: TGCGCCAGCAGCCGGCTAGGGGATGAGACCCAGTACTTC. Encoded protein: CASSRLGDETQYF.

The chain joins TRBV6-5 to TRBJ1-6; no definite D call. V dropped 5 bases and J dropped 8 bases, with 10 bases sitting between them. Germline V gives CDR1 MNHEY, CDR2 SVGAGI. This CDR3 comprises 13 residues. CDR3 residues: CASSTREHSPLHF. DNA of the CDR3: TGTGCCAGCAGTACGCGGGAGCATTCACCCCTCCACTTT.

The chain joins TRBV12-3 or TRBV12-4 to TRBJ2-7; D not certain. With 10 bases removed from V and 2 bases from J, the gap between germline ends came to 12 bases. The CDR3 covers 12 residues. The CDR3, as DNA: TGTGCCACTGGCACCGATGCCTACGAGCAGTACTTC. Protein sequence: CATGTDAYEQYF.

The J gene is TRBJ2-3, the V gene TRBV7-6; 9 nucleotides align to TRBD2. CDR3 length: 17 residues. Germline trimming cut 5 bases from V and 3 bases from J; bases unmatched to any gene: 12. Germline CDR1 reads SGHVS; CDR2 reads FNYEAQ. CDR3 amino acids: CASSPAEVLAGTDTQYF. CDR3 DNA sequence: TGTGCCAGCAGCCCCGCCGAGGTTCTAGCGGGAACAGATACGCAGTATTTT.

The CDR3 nucleotides read TGTGCCAGCAGCCTCACAGGGGGTAGCAATCAGCCCCAGCATTTT. It translates to CASSLTGGSNQPQHF. V gene TRBV5-8 combines with J gene TRBJ1-5; TRBD1 matches at 8 bases. This CDR3 is 15 amino acids long. The ends lost 4 bases at V and 0 bases at J; junction bases unmatched: 3. The V gene's germline CDR1 is SGHTS and CDR2 YDEGEE.

The chain's CDR3 is CASSATGNTGELFF. CDR3 sequence (DNA): TGTGCCAGCAGCGCCACAGGAAACACCGGGGAGCTGTTTTTT. This chain connects TRBV9 to TRBJ2-2; tentative D call: TRBD1 (5 bases). The V and J ends lost 3 bases and 2 bases respectively, with 8 bases between them. CDR3 size: 14 residues. The germline CDR1 and CDR2 sequences are SGDLS and YYNGEE.

The chain has TRBV7-9 and TRBJ1-5, with 7 bases aligning to TRBD1. Trimming cost V 1 base and J 6 bases; bases outside gene matches: 6. The germline V gene encodes CDR1 SEHNR and CDR2 FQNEAQ (reference sequence). This CDR3 has 15 residues. CDR3 loop: CASSLEGAGGQPQHF. CDR3 DNA: TGTGCCAGCAGCTTAGAAGGGGCAGGGGGTCAGCCCCAGCATTTT.

This chain uses TRBV11-1 with TRBJ1-1, with 10 bases matching TRBD1. The V gene's germline CDR1 is SGHAT and CDR2 FQDESV (reference sequence). Trimming took 5 bases from V and 5 from J; bases not matched to a gene: 8. The CDR3 totals 15 residues. CDR3 protein: CASSRDRGEFTEAFF. The CDR3 DNA follows: TGTGCCAGCAGCCGGGACAGGGGCGAATTTACTGAAGCTTTCTTT.

The chain uses TRBV7-6 and TRBJ2-2; the match to TRBD1 covers 10 bases. The J segment lost 6 bases and the V segment lost 2 bases, leaving 6 bases of the junction unmatched. This CDR3 region has 16 residues. Germline-derived CDR1 and CDR2 are SGHVS and FNYEAQ. DNA of the CDR3: TGTGCCAGCAGCTTATCTGGCGGGACAGGGGCCGGGGAGCTGTTTTTT. Translating gives CASSLSGGTGAGELFF.

This sequence joins TRBV7-9 and TRBJ1-2; D uncertain. Germline V gives CDR1 SEHNR, CDR2 FQNEAQ (reference sequence). V lost 5 bases and J lost 1, with 8 bases in between. This CDR3 contains 13 residues. The CDR3 loop reads CASSPENNYGYTF. The CDR3 nucleotides read TGTGCCAGCAGCCCCGAGAATAACTATGGCTACACCTTC.

This chain uses TRBV6-6 with TRBJ2-4; D is perhaps TRBD1 (5 bases). V lost 2 bases, J lost 15 bases, and 11 bases lay in between. The germline V gene encodes CDR1 MNHNY and CDR2 SVGAGI (reference sequence). This CDR3 has 11 residues. The CDR3 protein is CASSYGQGLYF. The CDR3, as DNA: TGTGCCAGCAGTTACGGCCAGGGCCTGTACTTC.

The rearrangement links TRBV15 to TRBJ2-7; D possibly corresponds to TRBD2 (6 bases). The V and J ends lost 0 bases and 7 bases respectively, with 10 bases between them. This CDR3 is 13 amino acids long. The germline V gene has CDR1 LNHNV and CDR2 YYDKDF (reference sequence). CDR3 DNA sequence: TGTGCCACCAGCAGAGATGGTGGGGGGGAGCAGTACGTC. Translation: CATSRDGGGEQYV.

The CDR3 region has the DNA TGCGCCAGCAGCCTTGGACAGCGAGGCGAGCAGTACTTC. This translates into CASSLGQRGEQYF. This rearrangement joins TRBV5-1 to TRBJ2-7; the D gene is possibly TRBD1 (6 bases). V lost 4 bases, J lost 6 bases, and 14 bases lay in between. Per the germline V gene, CDR1 is SGHRS and CDR2 is YFSETQ. This CDR3 is built from 13 residues.

The chain has TRBV6-5 and TRBJ1-1; 8 bases line up with TRBD1. Germline V gene lookup returns CDR1 MNHEY and CDR2 SVGAGI. The trim removed 0 bases at V and 5 bases at J, leaving 5 bases unmatched. This CDR3 region has 15 residues. The CDR3 DNA sequence: TGTGCCAGCAGTTACTCGGGTAGGACAGGGACTGAAGCTTTCTTT. Translated, it gives CASSYSGRTGTEAFF.

V gene TRBV2 combines with J gene TRBJ2-2; 8 bases match TRBD1. The CDR3 is 13 amino acids. Trimming took 5 bases from V and 5 from J; bases not matched to a gene: 1. Germline loops: CDR1 SNHLY, CDR2 FYNNEI. The CDR3 nucleotides read TGTGCCAGCAGTCGACAGGGGACCGGGGAGCTGTTTTTT. Its protein product is CASSRQGTGELFF. Complete variable domain (other parts from reference TRBV2 and TRBJ2-2): EPEVTQTPSHQVTQMGQEVILRCVPISNHLYFYWYRQILGQKVEFLVSFYNNEISEKSEIFDDQFSVERPDGSNFTLKIRSTKLEDSAMYFCASSRQGTGELFFGEGSRLTVL.

This chain connects TRBV5-1 to TRBJ2-3, with 7 bases lining up with TRBD1. The CDR3 extends over 12 amino acids. Germline-derived CDR1 and CDR2 are SGHRS and YFSETQ. With 4 bases clipped from V and 6 bases from J, the junction kept 2 bases outside the gene matches. CDR3 region: CASSTGVDTQYF. The CDR3 bases are TGCGCCAGCAGCACAGGGGTGGATACGCAGTATTTT.

This clone appeared once. The V call is TRBV14, the J call TRBJ2-2; D possibly corresponds to TRBD1 (5 bases). V lost 5 bases, J lost 0 bases, and 13 bases lay in between. Germline CDR1 SGHDN, CDR2 FVKESK. The CDR3 loop spans 16 amino acids. CDR3 bases: TGTGCCAGCAGCAAACTGGGGCCCACGAACACCGGGGAGCTGTTTTTT. This gives the protein CASSKLGPTNTGELFF.

The CDR3, as DNA: TGCAGCGTTTATTGGGACAGCGCTGAAGCTTTCTTT. Protein sequence: CSVYWDSAEAFF. The chain joins TRBV29-1 to TRBJ1-1, with 7 bases aligning to TRBD1. V was clipped by 5 bases and J by 6 bases; unmatched bases: 6. This CDR3 is built from 12 residues. Looked up from germline, CDR1 is SQVTM and CDR2 is ANQGSEA.

The rearrangement joins TRBV5-8 to TRBJ2-3; D is possibly TRBD1 (5 bases). Germline CDR1 reads SGHTS; CDR2 reads YDEGEE. Trimming removed 4 bases at V and 2 bases at J, with 8 bases between. This CDR3 region has 13 residues. In nucleotides, the CDR3 is TGTGCCAGCAGCACGGACACCACAGATACGCAGTATTTT. It encodes CASSTDTTDTQYF.

This clone was seen more than once but under ten times. This rearrangement joins TRBV7-9 to TRBJ2-1; D gene unclear. The V gene's germline CDR1 is SEHNR and CDR2 FQNEAQ (reference sequence). V was clipped by 5 bases and J by 3 bases, with 14 bases between them. This CDR3 comprises 15 residues. The CDR3 spells CASSPAVGDYNEQFF. The CDR3 DNA follows: TGTGCCAGCAGCCCCGCCGTTGGAGACTACAATGAGCAGTTCTTC.

The chain has TRBV4-2 and TRBJ2-4; no clear D gene. The germline V gene encodes CDR1 LGHNA and CDR2 YNFKEQ. This CDR3 has 13 amino acids. The CDR3 sequence: CAARPLAKNIQYF. The CDR3 nucleotides are TGTGCAGCGAGACCCCTAGCCAAAAACATTCAGTACTTC.

The J gene is TRBJ1-4, the V gene TRBV5-4, with TRBD1 identical over 9 bases. This CDR3 is built from 14 residues. The V gene end was trimmed by 4 bases and the J gene end by 5 bases; junction bases not matched to a gene: 3. Germline V lookup: CDR1 SGHNT, CDR2 YYREEE (reference sequence). CDR3 loop: CASSQDRGNEKLFF. Here the CDR3 DNA reads TGTGCCAGCAGCCAAGACAGGGGGAATGAAAAACTGTTTTTT.

The chain employs TRBV28 and TRBJ1-5; D is ambiguous. Trimming stripped 5 bases from V and 4 bases from J, with 12 bases between. This CDR3 contains 14 residues. In germline, CDR1 is MDHEN, CDR2 SYDVKM. CDR3 in DNA: TGTGCCAGCAGTATCCCCGAGCCTAATCAGCCCCAGCATTTT. Translated, it gives CASSIPEPNQPQHF.

This rearrangement joins TRBV7-2 to TRBJ2-3, with D possibly being TRBD1 (6 bases). The germline V gene encodes CDR1 SGHTA and CDR2 FQGNSA. V was pared by 8 bases and J by 4 bases, with 13 bases between. The CDR3 is made up of 13 amino acids. The CDR3 nucleotides read TGTGCCAGCGGAACAGGGATGGCAGATACGCAGTATTTT. Encoded protein: CASGTGMADTQYF.

The CDR3 sequence is CASSQGKGNSPLHF. Here the CDR3 DNA reads TGCGCCAGCAGCCAAGGAAAGGGGAATTCACCCCTCCACTTT. The genes are TRBV4-1 and TRBJ1-6, with D possibly matching TRBD1 (5 bases). The germline V gene encodes CDR1 MGHRA and CDR2 YSYEKL. Between the trimmed V and J ends, which lost 1 base and 7 bases, there was a span of 8 bases. CDR3 length: 14 amino acids.

The chain joins TRBV6-6 to TRBJ1-1, with TRBD1 matching over 8 bases. The CDR3 totals 14 residues. CDR1 is MNHNY, CDR2 SVGAGI, per germline (reference sequence). V shed 6 bases, J shed 7 bases, and the junction held 10 bases outside the gene matches. Written as DNA, the CDR3 is TGTGCCAGCAGCCACACCTTACAGGGGGATGAAGCTTTCTTT. It is translated as CASSHTLQGDEAFF.

This chain links TRBV5-8 with TRBJ2-5; 7 bases line up with TRBD2. The CDR3 loop spans 14 amino acids. V gave up 3 bases and J gave up 1 base; unmatched junction bases: 3. The germline V gene encodes CDR1 SGHTS and CDR2 YDEGEE. DNA for the CDR3: TGTGCCAGCAGCTATCTAGCGGCCCAAGAGACCCAGTACTTC. Protein sequence: CASSYLAAQETQYF.

This clone was found once. V is TRBV27 and J is TRBJ2-3, with TRBD2 matching 13 bases. Germline V gene sequence: CDR1 MNHEY, CDR2 SMNVEV (reference sequence). After removal of 8 bases from V and 9 bases from J, the junction contained 5 bases not matched to a gene. CDR3 length: 13 residues. CDR3 protein: CASGGLAGRTQYF. The CDR3 nucleotides read TGTGCCAGCGGGGGACTAGCGGGGCGAACGCAGTATTTT.

The genes are TRBV19 and TRBJ1-2; D unclear. The V end lost 3 bases, the J end lost 0 bases, and 11 bases lay between the germline ends. Germline lookup yields CDR1 LNHDA and CDR2 SQIVND (reference sequence). CDR3 length equals 15 residues. The CDR3 nucleotides read TGTGCCAGTAGTATCGACGGAGAAGCTAACTATGGCTACACCTTC. Residues: CASSIDGEANYGYTF.

The J gene is TRBJ2-3, the V gene TRBV24-1; 8 bases are a match to TRBD2. Unmatched junction bases numbered 10, after V lost 1 base and J lost 8 bases. Germline loops: CDR1 KGHDR, CDR2 SFDVKD. CDR3 length: 16 amino acids. CDR3 sequence reads: CATSDLGRGGQGTQYF. CDR3 nucleotide sequence: TGTGCCACCAGTGATTTAGGACGGGGGGGCCAGGGTACGCAGTATTTT.